This T cell receptor (beta chain) derives from a study of CD8 T cells in ankylosing spondylitis. TCRdb analysed the 5' RACE reads with MiXCR anew, one entry per CDR3 protein. The data hold 500,000 or so distinct CDR3 sequences, with about 5% observed a single time. Regarding the study as a whole: Within ankylosing spondylitis blood, a TCR beta motif made up of seven or eight highly homologous variants appeared to be characteristic. A subset of motif variants has previously been described in the synovial fluid and blood of reactive arthritis. Clones linked to disease, bearing a CD8+ phenotype, were relatively rare in peripheral blood. Reportedly, disease-linked clones are significantly enriched in ankylosing spondylitis patients' matched synovial fluid.

Comments on this clonotype: What it recognizes is unknown.

Per the germline V gene, CDR1 is SGHVS and CDR2 is FNYEAQ. This CDR3 is built from 15 residues. Trimming stripped 6 bases from V and 5 bases from J, with 17 bases between. Sequenced: blood, either unsorted or a sorted T cell fraction (not recorded which). This clonotype was obtained from a male donor with ankylosing spondylitis. V and J are TRBV7-6 and TRBJ2-1; a possible D gene is TRBD2 (6 bases). CDR3 amino acids: CASSRWGGTDNEQFF. DNA for the CDR3: TGTGCCAGCAGTAGGTGGGGCGGGACCGACAATGAGCAGTTCTTC. Together with reference TRBV7-6 and TRBJ2-1, the CDR3 gives the full variable domain: GAGVSQSPRYKVTKRGQDVALRCDPISGHVSLYWYRQALGQGPEFLTYFNYEAQQDKSGLPNDRFSAERPEGSISTLTIQRTEQRDSAMYRCASSRWGGTDNEQFFGPGTRLTVL.